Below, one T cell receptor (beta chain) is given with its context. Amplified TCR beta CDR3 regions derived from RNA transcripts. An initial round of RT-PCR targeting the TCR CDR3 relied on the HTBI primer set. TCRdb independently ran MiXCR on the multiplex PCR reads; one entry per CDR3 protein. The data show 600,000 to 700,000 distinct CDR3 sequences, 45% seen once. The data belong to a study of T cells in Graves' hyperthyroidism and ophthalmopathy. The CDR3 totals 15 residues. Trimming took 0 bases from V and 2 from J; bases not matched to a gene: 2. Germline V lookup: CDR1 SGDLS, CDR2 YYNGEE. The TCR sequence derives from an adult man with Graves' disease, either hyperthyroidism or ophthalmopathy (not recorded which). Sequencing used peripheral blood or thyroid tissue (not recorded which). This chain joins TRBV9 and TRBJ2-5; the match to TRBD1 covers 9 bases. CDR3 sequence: CASSVGTGVQETQYF. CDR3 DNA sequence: TGTGCCAGCAGCGTAGGGACAGGGGTTCAAGAGACCCAGTACTTC.